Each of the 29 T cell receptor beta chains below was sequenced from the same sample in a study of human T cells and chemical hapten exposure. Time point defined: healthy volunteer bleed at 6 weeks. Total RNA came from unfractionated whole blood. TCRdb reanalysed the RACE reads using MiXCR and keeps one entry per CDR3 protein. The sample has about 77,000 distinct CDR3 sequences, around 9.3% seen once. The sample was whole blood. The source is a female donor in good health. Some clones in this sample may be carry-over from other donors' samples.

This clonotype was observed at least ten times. The CDR3: CAIIGGGPVDTQYF. Written as DNA, the CDR3 is TGTGCCATCATCGGGGGGGGGCCGGTAGATACGCAGTATTTT. The V call is TRBV28, the J call TRBJ2-3; 8 bases are a match to TRBD2. The CDR3 is 14 residues long. J gave up 5 bases and V 10 bases, and 11 bases lay outside the gene matches. Looked up from germline, CDR1 is MDHEN and CDR2 is SYDVKM.

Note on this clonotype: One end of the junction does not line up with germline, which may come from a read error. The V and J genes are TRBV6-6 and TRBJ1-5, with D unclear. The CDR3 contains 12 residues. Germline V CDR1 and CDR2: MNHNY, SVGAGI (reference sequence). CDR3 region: CASSRHNQPQNF. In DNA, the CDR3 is TGTGCCAGCAGCCGTCACAATCAGCCCCAGAATTTT.

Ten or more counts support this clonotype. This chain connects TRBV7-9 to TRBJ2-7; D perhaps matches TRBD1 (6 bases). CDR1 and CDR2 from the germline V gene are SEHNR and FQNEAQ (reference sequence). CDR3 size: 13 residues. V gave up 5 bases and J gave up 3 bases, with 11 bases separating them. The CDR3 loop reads CASSGQKGYEQYF. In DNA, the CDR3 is TGTGCCAGCAGCGGACAGAAGGGCTACGAGCAGTACTTC.

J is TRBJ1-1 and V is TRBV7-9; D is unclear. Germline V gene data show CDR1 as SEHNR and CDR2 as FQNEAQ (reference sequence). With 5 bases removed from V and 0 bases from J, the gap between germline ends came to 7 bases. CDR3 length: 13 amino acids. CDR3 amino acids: CASSRDMNTEAFF. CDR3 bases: TGTGCCAGCAGCCGAGATATGAACACTGAAGCTTTCTTT.

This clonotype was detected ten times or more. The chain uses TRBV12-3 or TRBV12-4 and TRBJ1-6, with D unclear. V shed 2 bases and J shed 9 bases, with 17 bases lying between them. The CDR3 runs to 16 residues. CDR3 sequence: CASSLSASGAASPLHF. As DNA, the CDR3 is TGTGCCAGCAGTTTAAGTGCTTCGGGTGCAGCTTCACCCCTCCACTTT.

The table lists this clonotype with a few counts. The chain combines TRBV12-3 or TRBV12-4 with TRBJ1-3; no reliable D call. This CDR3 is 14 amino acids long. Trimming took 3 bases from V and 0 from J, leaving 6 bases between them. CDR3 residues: CASSFMSSGNTIYF. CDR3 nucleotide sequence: TGTGCCAGCAGTTTTATGTCCTCTGGAAACACCATATATTTT.

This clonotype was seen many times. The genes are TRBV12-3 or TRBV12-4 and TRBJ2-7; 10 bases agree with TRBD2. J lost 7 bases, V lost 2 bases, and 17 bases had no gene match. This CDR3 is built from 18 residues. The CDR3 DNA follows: TGTGCCAGCAGTTTAAGTGCTAGCGGGGGCCTTGATCTATGGGAGCAGTACTTC. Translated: CASSLSASGGLDLWEQYF.

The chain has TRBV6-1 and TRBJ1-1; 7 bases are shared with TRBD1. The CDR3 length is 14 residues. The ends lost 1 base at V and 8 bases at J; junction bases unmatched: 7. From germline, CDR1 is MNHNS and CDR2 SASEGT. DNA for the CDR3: TGTGCCAGCAGTGAAGAGTGGAGGGGGCGAGAAGCTTTCTTT. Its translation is CASSEEWRGREAFF.

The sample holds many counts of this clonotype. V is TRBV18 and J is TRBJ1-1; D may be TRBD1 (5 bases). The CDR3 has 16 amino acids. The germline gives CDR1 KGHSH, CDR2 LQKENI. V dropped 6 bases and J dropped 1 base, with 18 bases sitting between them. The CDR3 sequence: CASSRQQAVGNTEAFF. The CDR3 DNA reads TGTGCCAGCTCCCGCCAACAGGCGGTGGGGAACACTGAAGCTTTCTTT.

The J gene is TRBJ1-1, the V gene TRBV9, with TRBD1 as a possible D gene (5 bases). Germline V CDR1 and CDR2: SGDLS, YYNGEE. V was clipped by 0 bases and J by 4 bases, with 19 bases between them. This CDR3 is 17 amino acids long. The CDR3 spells CASSVVRGANGVTEAFF. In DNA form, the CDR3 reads TGTGCCAGCAGCGTAGTTAGAGGGGCTAACGGGGTCACTGAAGCTTTCTTT.

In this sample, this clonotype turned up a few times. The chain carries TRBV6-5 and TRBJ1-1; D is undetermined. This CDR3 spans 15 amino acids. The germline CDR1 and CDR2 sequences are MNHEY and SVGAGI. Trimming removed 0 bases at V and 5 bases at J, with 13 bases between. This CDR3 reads CASSYSSVCGTEAFF. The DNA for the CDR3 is TGTGCCAGCAGTTACTCGTCGGTCTGTGGAACTGAAGCTTTCTTT.

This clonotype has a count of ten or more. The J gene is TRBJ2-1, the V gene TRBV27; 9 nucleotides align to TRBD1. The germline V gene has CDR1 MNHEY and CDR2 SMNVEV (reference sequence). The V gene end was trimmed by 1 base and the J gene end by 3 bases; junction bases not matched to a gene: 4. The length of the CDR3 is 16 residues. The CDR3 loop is CASSLWDRAHYNEQFF. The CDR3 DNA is TGTGCCAGCAGTTTATGGGACAGGGCACACTACAATGAGCAGTTCTTC.

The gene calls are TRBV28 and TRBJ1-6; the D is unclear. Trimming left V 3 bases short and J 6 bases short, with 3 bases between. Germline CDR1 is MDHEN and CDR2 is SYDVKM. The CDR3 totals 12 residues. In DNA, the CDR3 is TGTGCCAGCAGTTTGACTAATTCACCCCTCCACTTT. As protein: CASSLTNSPLHF.

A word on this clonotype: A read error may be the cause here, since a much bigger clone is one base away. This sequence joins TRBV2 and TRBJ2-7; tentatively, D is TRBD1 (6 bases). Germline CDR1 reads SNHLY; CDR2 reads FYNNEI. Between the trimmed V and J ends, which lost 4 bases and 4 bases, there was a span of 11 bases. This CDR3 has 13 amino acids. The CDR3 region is CASSGRQGYEQYF. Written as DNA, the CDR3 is TGTGCCAGCAGTGGCCGGCAGGGGTACGAGCAGTACTTC.

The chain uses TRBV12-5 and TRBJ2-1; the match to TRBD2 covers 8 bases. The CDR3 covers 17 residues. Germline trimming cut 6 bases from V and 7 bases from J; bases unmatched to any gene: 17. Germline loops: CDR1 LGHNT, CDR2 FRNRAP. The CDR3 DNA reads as TGTGCTAGTGGGTTCCGGGTCGCGGGGGGAGTCCTTAATGAGCAGTTCTTC. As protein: CASGFRVAGGVLNEQFF.

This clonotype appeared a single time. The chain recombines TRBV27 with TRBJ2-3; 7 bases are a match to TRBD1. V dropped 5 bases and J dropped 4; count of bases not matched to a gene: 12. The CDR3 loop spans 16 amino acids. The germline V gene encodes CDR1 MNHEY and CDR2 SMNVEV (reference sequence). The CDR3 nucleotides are TGTGCCAGCAGTCTAACCCACAGGGGTAGCTCAGATACGCAGTATTTT. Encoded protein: CASSLTHRGSSDTQYF.

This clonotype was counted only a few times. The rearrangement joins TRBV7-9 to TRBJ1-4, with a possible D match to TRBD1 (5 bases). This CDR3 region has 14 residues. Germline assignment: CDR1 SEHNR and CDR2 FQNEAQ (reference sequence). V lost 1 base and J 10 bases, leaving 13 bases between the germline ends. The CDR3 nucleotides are TGTGCCAGCAGCTTAGTAGCTGGGGGAGGAAAACTGTTTTTT. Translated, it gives CASSLVAGGGKLFF.

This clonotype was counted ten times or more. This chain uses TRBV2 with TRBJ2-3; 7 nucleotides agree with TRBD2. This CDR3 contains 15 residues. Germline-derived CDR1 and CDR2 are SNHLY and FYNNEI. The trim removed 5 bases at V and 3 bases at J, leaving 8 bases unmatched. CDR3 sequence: CASSPMTSKTDTQYF. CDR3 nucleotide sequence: TGTGCCAGCAGTCCCATGACTAGCAAGACAGATACGCAGTATTTT.

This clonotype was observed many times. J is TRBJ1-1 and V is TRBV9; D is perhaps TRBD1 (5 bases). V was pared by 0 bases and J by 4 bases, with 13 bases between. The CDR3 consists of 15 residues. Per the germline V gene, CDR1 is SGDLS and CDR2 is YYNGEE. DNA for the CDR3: TGTGCCAGCAGCGTAGGAGGGCGTGGGGGCACTGAAGCTTTCTTT. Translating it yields CASSVGGRGGTEAFF.

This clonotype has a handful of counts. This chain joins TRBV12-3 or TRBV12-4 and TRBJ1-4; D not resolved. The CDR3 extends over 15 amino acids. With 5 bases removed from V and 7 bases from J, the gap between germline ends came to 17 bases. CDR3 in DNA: TGTGCCAGCAGTACCCCCTGGGGTGCGGGTGAAAAACTGTTTTTT. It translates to CASSTPWGAGEKLFF.

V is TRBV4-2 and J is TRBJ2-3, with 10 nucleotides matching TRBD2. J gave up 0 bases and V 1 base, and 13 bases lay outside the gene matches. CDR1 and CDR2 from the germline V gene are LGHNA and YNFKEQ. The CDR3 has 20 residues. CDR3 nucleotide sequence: TGTGCCAGCAGCCAAGGGCGGCTAGCGGGGGCCTTCTCCAGCACAGATACGCAGTATTTT. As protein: CASSQGRLAGAFSSTDTQYF.

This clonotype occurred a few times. The CDR3 region is CASRLRTGSAEQYF. DNA of the CDR3: TGTGCCAGCAGACTTAGGACAGGGAGTGCGGAGCAGTACTTC. This rearrangement joins TRBV12-3 or TRBV12-4 to TRBJ2-7, with 8 bases aligning to TRBD1. The V and J ends lost 6 bases and 7 bases, in that order; junction bases with no gene match: 11. The CDR3 runs to 14 residues.

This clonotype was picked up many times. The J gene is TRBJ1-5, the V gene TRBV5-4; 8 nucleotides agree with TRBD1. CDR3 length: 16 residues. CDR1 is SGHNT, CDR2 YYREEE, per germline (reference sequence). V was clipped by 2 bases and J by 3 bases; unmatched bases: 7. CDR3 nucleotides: TGTGCCAGCAGCTTCACAACAGGGGGAAACAATCAGCCCCAGCATTTT. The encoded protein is CASSFTTGGNNQPQHF.

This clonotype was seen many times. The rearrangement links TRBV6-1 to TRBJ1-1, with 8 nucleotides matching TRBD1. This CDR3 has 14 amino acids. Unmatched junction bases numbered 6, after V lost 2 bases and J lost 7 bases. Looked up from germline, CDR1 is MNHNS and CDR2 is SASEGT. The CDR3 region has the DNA TGTGCCAGCAGTGAAATGACAGGGGTGGGTGAAGCTTTCTTT. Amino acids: CASSEMTGVGEAFF.

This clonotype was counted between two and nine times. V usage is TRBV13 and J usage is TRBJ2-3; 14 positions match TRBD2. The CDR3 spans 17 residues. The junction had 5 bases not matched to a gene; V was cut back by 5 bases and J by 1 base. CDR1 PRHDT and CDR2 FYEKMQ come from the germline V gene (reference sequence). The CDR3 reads CASSRMGLAGGTDTQYF. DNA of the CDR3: TGTGCCAGCAGCCGAATGGGACTAGCGGGGGGCACAGATACGCAGTATTTT.

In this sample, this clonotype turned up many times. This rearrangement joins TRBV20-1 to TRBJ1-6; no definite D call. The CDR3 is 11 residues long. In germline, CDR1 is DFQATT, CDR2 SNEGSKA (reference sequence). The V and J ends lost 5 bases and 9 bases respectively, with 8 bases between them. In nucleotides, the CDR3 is TGCAGTGCTGTTAATCCTTCACCCCTCCACTTT. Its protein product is CSAVNPSPLHF.

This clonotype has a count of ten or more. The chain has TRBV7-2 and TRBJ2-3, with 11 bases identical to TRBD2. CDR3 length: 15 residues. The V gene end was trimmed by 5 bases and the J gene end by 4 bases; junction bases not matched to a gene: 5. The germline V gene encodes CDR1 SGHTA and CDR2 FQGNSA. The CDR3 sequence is CASSKTSGVPDTQYF. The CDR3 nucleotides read TGTGCCAGCAGCAAGACTAGCGGGGTGCCAGATACGCAGTATTTT.

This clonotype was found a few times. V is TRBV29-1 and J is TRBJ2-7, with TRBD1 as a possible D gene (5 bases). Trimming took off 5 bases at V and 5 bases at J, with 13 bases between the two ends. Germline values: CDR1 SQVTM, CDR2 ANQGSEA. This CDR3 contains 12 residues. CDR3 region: CSVQQGRHEQYF. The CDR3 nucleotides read TGCAGCGTTCAGCAGGGTCGCCACGAGCAGTACTTC.

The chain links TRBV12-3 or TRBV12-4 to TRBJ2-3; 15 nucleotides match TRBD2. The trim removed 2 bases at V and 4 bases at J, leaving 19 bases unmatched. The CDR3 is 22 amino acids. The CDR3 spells CASSLSGTSGGMLIWVPDTQYF. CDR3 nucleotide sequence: TGTGCCAGCAGTTTAAGCGGGACTAGCGGGGGGATGTTGATTTGGGTACCAGATACGCAGTATTTT.